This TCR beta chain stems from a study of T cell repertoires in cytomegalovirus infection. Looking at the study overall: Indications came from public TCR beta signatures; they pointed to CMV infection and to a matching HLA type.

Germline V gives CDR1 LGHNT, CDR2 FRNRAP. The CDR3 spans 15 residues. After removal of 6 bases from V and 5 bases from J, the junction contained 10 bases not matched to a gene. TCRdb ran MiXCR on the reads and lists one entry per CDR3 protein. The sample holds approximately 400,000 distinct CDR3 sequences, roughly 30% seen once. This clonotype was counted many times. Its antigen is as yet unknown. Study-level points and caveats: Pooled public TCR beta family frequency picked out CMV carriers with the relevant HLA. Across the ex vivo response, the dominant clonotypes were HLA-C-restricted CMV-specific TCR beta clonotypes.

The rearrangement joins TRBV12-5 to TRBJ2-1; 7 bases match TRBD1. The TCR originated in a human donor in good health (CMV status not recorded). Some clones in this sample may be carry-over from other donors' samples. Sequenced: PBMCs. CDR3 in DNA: TGTGCTAGTGGCAAAGGACAGGCCCAAGACAATGAGCAGTTCTTC. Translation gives CASGKGQAQDNEQFF.